The source of this T cell receptor (beta chain) is a study of T-cell reconstitution after alpha-beta-depleted transplantation in children. Points from the study as a whole: The high TCRbeta diversity at day 60 in some patients came from surviving recipient T cells and thymic progenitors. Fresh T-cell production supplied most of the T-cell counts and diversity seen one year after transplant. Several hundred rapidly expanded clones from non-depleted graft cells reportedly supplied alpha-beta T cells about two months post-transplant.

The ends were cut back, 6 bases at V and 5 bases at J, with 8 bases in the middle. The germline gives CDR1 MDHEN, CDR2 SYDVKM. CDR3 size: 12 residues. Using unique molecular identifiers, the investigators prepared the TCRbeta library. TCRdb reanalysed the PCR reads using MiXCR and keeps one entry per CDR3 protein. The table records around 15,000 distinct CDR3 sequences, 4.5% to 6.5% of them present only once. This clonotype occurred many times. Its antigen is unidentified. This TCR was recovered from a boy aged 10-17 years with acute lymphoblastic leukemia, due to receive a stem cell transplant. The chain combines TRBV28 with TRBJ2-1, with D uncertain. Material: PBMCs, obtained before TCRalphabeta/CD19-depleted stem cell transplant. The CDR3 reads CASSLTHNEQFF. The CDR3 nucleotides are TGTGCCAGCAGCCTCACTCACAATGAGCAGTTCTTC.